This T cell receptor beta chain was identified during a study of tumor-infiltrating lymphocytes in oesophageal squamous cell carcinoma. CDR1 and CDR2 from the germline V gene are LNHDA and SQIVND (reference sequence). The CDR3 has 15 amino acids. After removal of 3 bases from V and 11 bases from J, the junction contained 10 bases not matched to a gene. TCRdb re-called the PCR reads with MiXCR, one entry per CDR3 protein. Among approximately 5,600 distinct CDR3 sequences listed, nearly 15% were seen once. Sequencing was performed on normal esophageal tissue next to the tumor. The sequence was collected from a male donor with esophageal squamous cell carcinoma. The V and J genes are TRBV19 and TRBJ2-3; 11 nucleotides align to TRBD2. CDR3 DNA: TGTGCCAGTAGTATCTATAGCGGGGGGGCCAATGAGCAGTATTTT. This translates into CASSIYSGGANEQYF.